The 17 T cell receptor beta chains given below trace back to one sample, sequenced in a study of regulatory T cells in long-lasting Graves disease. Described time point: newly diagnosed GD, antithyroid drugs for less than 3 months. Following extraction of RNA from PBMCs, that RNA was used to make the TCR library. iRepertoire HTBI primers and Arm-PCR of CDR3 regions built TCR beta libraries. A single record per CDR3 protein comes from TCRdb applying MiXCR to the multiplex PCR reads. The table has a few hundred thousand distinct CDR3 sequences, about 13% seen once. These data also formed part of another study, on T cells in Graves' hyperthyroidism and ophthalmopathy.

Sequencing was performed on peripheral blood mononuclear cells (PBMCs), taken at new diagnosis, from a patient treated with antithyroid drugs. Receptors were obtained from a man in his thirties or forties with Graves disease.

The sample holds many counts of this clonotype. The chain carries TRBV5-1 and TRBJ2-1; unclear D gene. The CDR3 has 16 amino acids. Germline V gives CDR1 SGHRS, CDR2 YFSETQ. V was trimmed by 0 bases and J by 6 bases, leaving 16 bases between them. The CDR3 DNA is TGCGCCAGCAGCTTGGTAACCCCCCCGGCTTCCAATGAGCAGTTCTTC. Protein product: CASSLVTPPASNEQFF.

Remarks on this clonotype: A far more abundant clone sits one base away, making this likely a read error. The chain uses TRBV2 and TRBJ2-7; 10 bases are shared with TRBD1. Germline-derived CDR1 and CDR2 are SNHLY and FYNNEI. The V and J ends lost 4 bases and 3 bases, in that order; junction bases with no gene match: 3. The CDR3 loop spans 14 amino acids. The CDR3 coding sequence is TGTGCCAGCAGTGCCGGGACAGGGGACTACGAGCAGTACTTC. Its protein is CASSAGTGDYEQYF.

This clonotype was recorded many times. The J gene is TRBJ1-2, the V gene TRBV15, with 8 bases matching TRBD1. This CDR3 is 15 amino acids long. The germline V gene encodes CDR1 LNHNV and CDR2 YYDKDF (reference sequence). Losses at the gene ends were 0 bases for V and 4 bases for J; bases not matched to a gene: 4. Here the CDR3 DNA reads TGTGCCACCAGCAGAGAAGGGACAGGTCCCTATGGCTACACCTTC. It specifies CATSREGTGPYGYTF.

The rearrangement links TRBV30 to TRBJ2-1; D is unclear. This CDR3 spans 17 amino acids. Germline values: CDR1 GTSNPN, CDR2 SVGIG (reference sequence). V lost 0 bases and J 1 base, leaving 16 bases between the germline ends. This CDR3 is CAWSVSGFGRSYNEQFF. The CDR3 DNA sequence: TGTGCCTGGAGTGTATCGGGCTTCGGACGGTCCTACAATGAGCAGTTCTTC.

There are many counts of this clonotype. The chain joins TRBV13 to TRBJ2-7; 13 positions agree with TRBD2. CDR3 size: 17 residues. Germline CDR1 and CDR2: PRHDT and FYEKMQ (reference sequence). V was clipped by 2 bases and J by 5 bases; unmatched bases: 9. Written as DNA, the CDR3 is TGTGCCAGCAGCTTAAGGGGCGGACTAGCGGGAGAACACGAGCAGTACTTC. Protein sequence: CASSLRGGLAGEHEQYF.

The chain carries TRBV9 and TRBJ2-1, with 8 positions matching TRBD1. Germline V gene sequence: CDR1 SGDLS, CDR2 YYNGEE. V dropped 4 bases and J dropped 4; count of bases not matched to a gene: 7. This CDR3 has 15 residues. This chain's CDR3 is CASSPGGVRYNEQFF. In nucleotides, the CDR3 is TGTGCCAGCAGCCCAGGGGGCGTGAGATACAATGAGCAGTTCTTC.

This rearrangement joins TRBV7-2 to TRBJ2-5; 10 bases match TRBD2. V shed 1 base and J 4 bases; nucleotides not matched to a gene: 9. The CDR3 has 17 residues. Germline V gene lookup returns CDR1 SGHTA and CDR2 FQGNSA. CDR3 sequence (DNA): TGTGCCAGCAGCTTAGAGGCTAGCGGGAGAAGGGGAGAGACCCAGTACTTC. Protein product: CASSLEASGRRGETQYF.

This sequence joins TRBV25-1 and TRBJ1-2; no clear D gene. Trimming stripped 5 bases from V and 8 bases from J, with 21 bases between. The germline V gene has CDR1 MGHDK and CDR2 SYGVNS. This CDR3 region has 15 residues. CDR3 amino acids: CASSQIPPREGGYTF. In nucleotides, the CDR3 is TGTGCCAGCAGTCAAATTCCCCCGAGGGAGGGAGGCTACACCTTC.

At least ten counts were recorded for this clonotype. The chain is built from TRBV7-6 and TRBJ2-1, with 12 bases lining up with TRBD2. In germline, CDR1 is SGHVS, CDR2 FNYEAQ. V was pared by 5 bases and J by 7 bases, with 6 bases of the junction left unmatched. The CDR3 extends over 15 amino acids. This chain's CDR3 is CASSVLAGGWNEQFF. CDR3 sequence (DNA): TGTGCCAGCAGCGTACTAGCGGGAGGTTGGAATGAGCAGTTCTTC.

This clonotype was counted ten times or more. The chain recombines TRBV7-3 with TRBJ2-1, with 9 bases matching TRBD2. Germline CDR1 and CDR2: SGHTA and FQGTGA. V trimming: 7 bases; J trimming: 7 bases; junction bases outside the gene matches: 11. The CDR3 consists of 15 residues. The CDR3 is CASTLGAGGGNEQFF. For the CDR3, the DNA is TGTGCCAGCACCTTGGGAGCGGGAGGAGGTAATGAGCAGTTCTTC.

This clonotype was observed at least ten times. The chain links TRBV19 to TRBJ2-7, with D perhaps given as TRBD1 or TRBD2 (5 bases each). This CDR3 is built from 13 residues. Germline CDR1 and CDR2: LNHDA and SQIVND (reference sequence). Deletions cut 5 bases from V and 0 bases from J, with 8 bases between. The CDR3 DNA reads as TGTGCCAGTAGTGGGGGACCCTCCTACGAGCAGTACTTC. As protein: CASSGGPSYEQYF.

This clonotype was seen many times. The chain combines TRBV12-3 or TRBV12-4 with TRBJ1-3; D is unclear. Trimming left V 8 bases short and J 0 bases short, with 11 bases between. CDR3 length: 14 residues. The CDR3 loop reads CASSPQLSGNTIYF. CDR3 DNA sequence: TGTGCCAGCTCGCCCCAACTCTCTGGAAACACCATATATTTT.

The chain employs TRBV29-1 and TRBJ2-5; D is ambiguous. The V end was cut by 5 bases, the J end by 1 base, with 5 bases between. Germline CDR1 is SQVTM and CDR2 is ANQGSEA. This CDR3 is 11 amino acids long. The CDR3 DNA reads TGCAGCGTTCCCCTCCAAGAGACCCAGTACTTC. It is translated as CSVPLQETQYF.

This clonotype was seen repeatedly, ten times or more. This chain joins TRBV6-1 and TRBJ2-7; D is possibly TRBD2 (6 bases). Trimming removed 5 bases from V and 4 bases from J, with 15 bases in between. This CDR3 region has 14 residues. Germline V gene lookup returns CDR1 MNHNS and CDR2 SASEGT. The DNA of the CDR3 is TGTGCCAGCAGTCCGTGGGGGGATCAATACGAGCAGTACTTC. This sequence encodes CASSPWGDQYEQYF.

A few counts support this clonotype. This chain joins TRBV19 and TRBJ1-5; D gene ambiguous. CDR1 LNHDA and CDR2 SQIVND come from the germline V gene (reference sequence). The germline V and J ends were trimmed by 7 bases and 1 base, with 17 bases remaining between them. The CDR3 sequence is 16 residues long. CDR3 in amino acids: CASMGPRAESNQPQHF. Written as DNA, the CDR3 is TGTGCCAGTATGGGCCCTAGGGCGGAGAGCAATCAGCCCCAGCATTTT.

This clonotype was seen repeatedly, ten times or more. The chain uses TRBV7-9 and TRBJ2-1; 14 bases are shared with TRBD2. V lost 3 bases and J lost 7; bases outside the gene matches: 11. CDR1 SEHNR and CDR2 FQNEAQ come from the germline V gene (reference sequence). This CDR3 contains 18 residues. This CDR3 reads CASSFFALTSGRANEQFF. The CDR3 nucleotides are TGTGCCAGCAGCTTTTTCGCCCTGACTAGCGGGAGGGCTAATGAGCAGTTCTTC.

There are many counts of this clonotype. This rearrangement joins TRBV12-3 or TRBV12-4 to TRBJ2-2, with a tentative D call TRBD2 (6 bases). Trimming shortened V by 6 bases and J by 3 bases, and 14 bases separated the two germline ends. CDR3 length: 15 residues. CDR3 nucleotide sequence: TGTGCCAGCAGACCCCGACTAGAACACACCGGGGAGCTGTTTTTT. Its translation: CASRPRLEHTGELFF.